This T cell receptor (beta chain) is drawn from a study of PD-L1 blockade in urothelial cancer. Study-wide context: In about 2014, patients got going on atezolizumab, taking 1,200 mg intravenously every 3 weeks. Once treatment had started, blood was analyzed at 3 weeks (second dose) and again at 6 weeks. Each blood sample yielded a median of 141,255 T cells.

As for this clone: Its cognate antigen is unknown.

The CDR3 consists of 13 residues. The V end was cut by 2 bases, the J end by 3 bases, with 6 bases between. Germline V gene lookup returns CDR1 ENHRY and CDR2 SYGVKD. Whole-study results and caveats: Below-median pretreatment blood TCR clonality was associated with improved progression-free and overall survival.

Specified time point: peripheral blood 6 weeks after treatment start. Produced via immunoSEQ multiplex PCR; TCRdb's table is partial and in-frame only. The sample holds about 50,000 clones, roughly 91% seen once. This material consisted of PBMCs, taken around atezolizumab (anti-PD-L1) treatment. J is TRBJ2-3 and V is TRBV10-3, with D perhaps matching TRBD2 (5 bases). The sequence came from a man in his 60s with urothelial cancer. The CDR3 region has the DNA TGTGCCATCAGTGAGAGGGAGACAGATACGCAGTATTTT. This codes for CAISERETDTQYF.